A selection of T cell receptor beta chains follows, all from one sample in a study of cytomegalovirus exposure and HLA in healthy donors. This table comes from immunoSEQ multiplex PCR, and its TCRdb copy is limited to in-frame clones, with some not included. The table has about 180,000 clones, about 82% seen once. Sequencing was carried out using PBMCs. The source of these receptors is a male donor in good health and CMV-seronegative. CDR3s include the opening cysteine and the closing phenylalanine or tryptophan. D genes are given only for firm matches.

v_gene	d_gene	j_gene	CDR3aa
TRBV5-4	TRBD2	TRBJ2-4	CASSLGSGRAGGENIQYF
TRBV7-8	-	TRBJ2-7	CASSLAPVYEQYF
TRBV6-1	-	TRBJ1-1	CASSPRPGIVTEAFF
TRBV18	-	TRBJ1-2	CASSLIRSGDSLNYGYTF
TRBV6-6	-	TRBJ2-2	CASSRGRGTGELFF
TRBV28	TRBD2	TRBJ2-5	CASRTSVQETQYF
TRBV7-8	-	TRBJ1-4	CASSPLGRGGEKLFF
TRBV19	TRBD1	TRBJ1-3	CASRETGLVDTIYF
TRBV29-1	TRBD1	TRBJ2-3	CSVAGQGADTQYF
TRBV28	TRBD2	TRBJ2-1	CASQTSGDNEQFF
TRBV4-2	TRBD1	TRBJ2-7	CASSQEPRTGYEQYF
TRBV7-6	TRBD2	TRBJ2-5	CASSLIAGGKETQYF